The subject of this entry is one T cell receptor beta chain. CD45RO negativity and positive selection for CCR7 defined naive CD8 cells, a population that excluded terminally differentiated effector memory CD45RA+ cells. This table comes from immunoSEQ multiplex PCR, and its TCRdb copy is limited to in-frame clones, with some not included. The table includes some 1,900,000 clones, about 95% detected once. The sample is drawn from a study of shared clonotypes between healthy human individuals. The wider study: Every donor yielded three CD4 naive, three CD4 memory, two CD8 naive and one CD8 memory plate.

The CDR3 runs to 12 residues. Germline V CDR1 and CDR2: GTSNPN, SVGIG (reference sequence). V lost 4 bases to trimming and J lost 8 bases, with 14 bases between them. The clonotype was recovered from a man between 18 and 35 years old in good health. The sequenced sample consisted of naive CD8+ T cells sorted from blood. The gene calls are TRBV30 and TRBJ1-2, with D maybe TRBD1 (5 bases). CDR3 nucleotide sequence: TGTGCCTGGACCGGGGGTCCCATAGGCTACACCTTC. Amino acids: CAWTGGPIGYTF.